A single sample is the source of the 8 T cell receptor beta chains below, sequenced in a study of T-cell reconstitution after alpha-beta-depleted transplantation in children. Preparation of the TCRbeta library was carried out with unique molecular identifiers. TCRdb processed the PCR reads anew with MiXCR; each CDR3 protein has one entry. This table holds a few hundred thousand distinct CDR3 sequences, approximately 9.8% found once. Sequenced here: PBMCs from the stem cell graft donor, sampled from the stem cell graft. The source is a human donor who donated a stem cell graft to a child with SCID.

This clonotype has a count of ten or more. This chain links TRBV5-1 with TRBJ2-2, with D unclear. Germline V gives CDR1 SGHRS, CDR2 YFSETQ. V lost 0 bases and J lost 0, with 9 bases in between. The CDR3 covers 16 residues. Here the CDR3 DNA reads TGCGCCAGCAGCTTGGGGGCAGGAGCGAACACCGGGGAGCTGTTTTTT. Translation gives CASSLGAGANTGELFF.

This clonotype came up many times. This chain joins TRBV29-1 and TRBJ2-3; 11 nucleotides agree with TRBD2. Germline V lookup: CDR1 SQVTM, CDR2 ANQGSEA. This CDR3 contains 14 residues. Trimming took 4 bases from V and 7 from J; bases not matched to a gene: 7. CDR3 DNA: TGCAGCGTTGTCCCTAGCGGGGGGATGAATACGCAGTATTTT. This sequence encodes CSVVPSGGMNTQYF.

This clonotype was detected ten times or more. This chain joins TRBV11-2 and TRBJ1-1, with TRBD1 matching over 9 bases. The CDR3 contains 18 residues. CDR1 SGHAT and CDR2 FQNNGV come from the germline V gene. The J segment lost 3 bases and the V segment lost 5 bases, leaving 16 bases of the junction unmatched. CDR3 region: CASSLLPGQGYLHTEAFF. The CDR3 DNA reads TGTGCCAGCAGCCTACTGCCGGGACAGGGTTATTTACACACTGAAGCTTTCTTT.

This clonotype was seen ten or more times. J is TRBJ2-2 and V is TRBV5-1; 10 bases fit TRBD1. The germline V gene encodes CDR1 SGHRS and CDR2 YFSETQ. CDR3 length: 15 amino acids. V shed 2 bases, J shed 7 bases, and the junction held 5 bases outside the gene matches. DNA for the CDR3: TGCGCCAGCAGCTTCTGGGACAGGGGTATCGGGGAGCTGTTTTTT. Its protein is CASSFWDRGIGELFF.

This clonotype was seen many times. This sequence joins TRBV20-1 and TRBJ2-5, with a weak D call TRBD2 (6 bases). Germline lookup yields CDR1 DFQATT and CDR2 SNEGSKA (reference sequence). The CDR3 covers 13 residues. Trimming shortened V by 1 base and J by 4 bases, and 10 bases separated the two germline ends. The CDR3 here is CSARGQGGETQYF. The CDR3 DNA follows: TGCAGTGCTAGAGGGCAGGGAGGAGAGACCCAGTACTTC.

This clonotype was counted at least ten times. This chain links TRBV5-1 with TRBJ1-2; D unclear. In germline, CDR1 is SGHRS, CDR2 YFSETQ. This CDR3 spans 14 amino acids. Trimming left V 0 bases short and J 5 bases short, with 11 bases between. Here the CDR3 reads CASSLGVAGYGYTF. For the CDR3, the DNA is TGCGCCAGCAGCTTGGGAGTCGCGGGGTATGGCTACACCTTC.

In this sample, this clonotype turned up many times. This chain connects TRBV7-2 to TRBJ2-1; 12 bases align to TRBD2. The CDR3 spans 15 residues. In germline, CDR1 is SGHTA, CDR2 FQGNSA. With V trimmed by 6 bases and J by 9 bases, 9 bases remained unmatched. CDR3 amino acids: CASSIGSSGGAEQFF. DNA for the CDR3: TGTGCCAGCAGTATAGGGTCTAGCGGGGGGGCTGAGCAGTTCTTC.

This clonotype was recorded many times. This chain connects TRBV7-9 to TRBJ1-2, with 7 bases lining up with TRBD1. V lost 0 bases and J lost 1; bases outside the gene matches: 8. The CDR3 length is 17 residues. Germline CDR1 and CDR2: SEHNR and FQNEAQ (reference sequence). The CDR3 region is CASSLAGGTELNYGYTF. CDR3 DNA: TGTGCCAGCAGCTTAGCTGGAGGGACAGAACTTAACTATGGCTACACCTTC.